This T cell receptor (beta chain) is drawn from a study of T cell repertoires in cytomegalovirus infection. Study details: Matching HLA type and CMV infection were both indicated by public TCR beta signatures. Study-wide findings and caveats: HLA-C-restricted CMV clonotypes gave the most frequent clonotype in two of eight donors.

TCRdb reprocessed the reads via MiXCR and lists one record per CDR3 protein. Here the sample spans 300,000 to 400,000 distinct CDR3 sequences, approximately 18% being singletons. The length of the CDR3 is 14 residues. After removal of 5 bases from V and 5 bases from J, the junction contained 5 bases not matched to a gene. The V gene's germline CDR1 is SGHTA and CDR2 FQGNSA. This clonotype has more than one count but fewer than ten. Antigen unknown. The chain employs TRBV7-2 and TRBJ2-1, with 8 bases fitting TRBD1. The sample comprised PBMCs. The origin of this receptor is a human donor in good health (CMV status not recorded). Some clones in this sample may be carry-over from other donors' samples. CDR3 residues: CASSPRTGHNEQFF. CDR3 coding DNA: TGTGCCAGCAGCCCCCGGACAGGGCACAATGAGCAGTTCTTC.